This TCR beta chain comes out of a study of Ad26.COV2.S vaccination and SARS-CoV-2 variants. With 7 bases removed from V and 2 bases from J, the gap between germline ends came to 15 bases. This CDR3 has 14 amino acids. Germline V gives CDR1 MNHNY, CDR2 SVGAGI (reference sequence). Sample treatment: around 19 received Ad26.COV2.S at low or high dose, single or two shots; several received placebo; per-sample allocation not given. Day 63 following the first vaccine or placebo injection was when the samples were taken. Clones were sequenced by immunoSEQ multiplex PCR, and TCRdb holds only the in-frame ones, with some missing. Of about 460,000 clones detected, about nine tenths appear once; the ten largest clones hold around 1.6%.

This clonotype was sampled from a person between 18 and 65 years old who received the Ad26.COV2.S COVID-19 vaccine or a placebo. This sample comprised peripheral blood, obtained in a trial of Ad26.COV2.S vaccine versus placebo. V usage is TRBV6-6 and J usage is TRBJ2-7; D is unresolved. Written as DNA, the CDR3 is TGTGCCAGCAATGCTCTCATTAACCCCTACGAGCAGTACTTC. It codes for CASNALINPYEQYF.